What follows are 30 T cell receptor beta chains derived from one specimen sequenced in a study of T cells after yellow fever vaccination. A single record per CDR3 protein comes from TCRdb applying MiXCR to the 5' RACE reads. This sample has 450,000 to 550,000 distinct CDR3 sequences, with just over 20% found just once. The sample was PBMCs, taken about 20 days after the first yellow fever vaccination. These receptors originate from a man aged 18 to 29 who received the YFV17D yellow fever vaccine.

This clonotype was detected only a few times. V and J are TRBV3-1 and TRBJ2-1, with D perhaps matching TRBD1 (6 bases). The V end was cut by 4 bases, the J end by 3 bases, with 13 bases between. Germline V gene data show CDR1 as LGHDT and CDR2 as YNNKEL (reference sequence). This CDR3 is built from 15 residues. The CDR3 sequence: CASSPGRTVYNEQFF. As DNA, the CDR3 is TGTGCCAGCAGCCCCGGCCGGACAGTCTACAATGAGCAGTTCTTC.

Written as DNA, the CDR3 is TGCGCCAGCAGCCGGGACAGCTTGGGAACCGGGGAGCTGTTTTTT. Its protein is CASSRDSLGTGELFF. V and J are TRBV5-1 and TRBJ2-2; 7 bases are a match to TRBD1. Germline CDR1 and CDR2: SGHRS and YFSETQ. This CDR3 has 15 residues. After removal of 4 bases from V and 5 bases from J, the junction contained 8 bases not matched to a gene.

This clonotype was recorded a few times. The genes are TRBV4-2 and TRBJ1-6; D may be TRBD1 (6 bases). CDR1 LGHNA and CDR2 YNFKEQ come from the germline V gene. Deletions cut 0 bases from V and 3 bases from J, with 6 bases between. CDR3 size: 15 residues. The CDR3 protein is CASSQEGGYNSPLHF. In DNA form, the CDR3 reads TGTGCCAGCAGCCAAGAAGGGGGCTATAATTCACCCCTCCACTTT.

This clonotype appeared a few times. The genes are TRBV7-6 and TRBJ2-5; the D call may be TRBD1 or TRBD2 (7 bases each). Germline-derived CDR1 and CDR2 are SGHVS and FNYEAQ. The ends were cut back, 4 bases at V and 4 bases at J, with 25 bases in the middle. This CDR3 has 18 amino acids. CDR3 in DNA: TGTGCCAGCAGCTCACACTTGACCAGGGGGGGGATGGGAGAGACCCAGTACTTC. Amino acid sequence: CASSSHLTRGGMGETQYF.

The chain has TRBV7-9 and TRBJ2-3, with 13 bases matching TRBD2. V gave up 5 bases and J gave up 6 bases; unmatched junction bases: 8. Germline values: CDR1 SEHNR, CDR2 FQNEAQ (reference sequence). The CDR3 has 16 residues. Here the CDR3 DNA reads TGTGCCAGCAGCATACTAGCGGGGGGGCATAGGGATACGCAGTATTTT. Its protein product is CASSILAGGHRDTQYF. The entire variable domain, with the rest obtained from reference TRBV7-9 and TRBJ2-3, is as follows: DTGVSQNPRHKITKRGQNVTFRCDPISEHNRLYWYRQTLGQGPEFLTYFQNEAQLEKSRLLSDRFSAERPKGSFSTLEIQRTEQGDSAMYLCASSILAGGHRDTQYFGPGTRLTVL.

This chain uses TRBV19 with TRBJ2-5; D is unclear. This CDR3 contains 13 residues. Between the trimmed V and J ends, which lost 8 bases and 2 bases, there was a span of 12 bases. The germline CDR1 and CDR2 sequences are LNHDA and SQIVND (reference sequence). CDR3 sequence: CASEASQQETQYF. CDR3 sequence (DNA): TGTGCCAGTGAGGCCAGCCAACAAGAGACCCAGTACTTC. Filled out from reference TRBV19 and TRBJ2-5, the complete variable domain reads DGGITQSPKYLFRKEGQNVTLSCEQNLNHDAMYWYRQDPGQGLRLIYYSQIVNDFQKGDIAEGYSVSREKKESFPLTVTSAQKNPTAFYLCASEASQQETQYFGPGTRLLVL.

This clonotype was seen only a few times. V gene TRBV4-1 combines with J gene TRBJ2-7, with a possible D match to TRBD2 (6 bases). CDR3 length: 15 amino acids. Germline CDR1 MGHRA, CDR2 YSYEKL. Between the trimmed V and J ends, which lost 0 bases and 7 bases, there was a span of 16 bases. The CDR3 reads CASSQDRVPGREQYV. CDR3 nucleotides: TGCGCCAGCAGCCAAGATCGAGTGCCAGGGAGGGAGCAGTACGTC.

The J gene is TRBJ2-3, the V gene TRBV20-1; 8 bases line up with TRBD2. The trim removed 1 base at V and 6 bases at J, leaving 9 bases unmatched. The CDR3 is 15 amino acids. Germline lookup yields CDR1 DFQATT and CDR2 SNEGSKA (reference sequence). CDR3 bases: TGCAGTGCTAGAGTAGCGGGACGGGAAAGGGATACGCAGTATTTT. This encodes CSARVAGRERDTQYF.

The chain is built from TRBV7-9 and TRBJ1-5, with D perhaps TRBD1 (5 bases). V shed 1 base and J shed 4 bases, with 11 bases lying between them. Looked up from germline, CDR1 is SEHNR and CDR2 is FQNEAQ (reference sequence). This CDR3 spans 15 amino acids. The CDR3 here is CASSLGAGPNQPQHF. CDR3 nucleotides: TGTGCCAGCAGCTTAGGGGCAGGGCCAAATCAGCCCCAGCATTTT.

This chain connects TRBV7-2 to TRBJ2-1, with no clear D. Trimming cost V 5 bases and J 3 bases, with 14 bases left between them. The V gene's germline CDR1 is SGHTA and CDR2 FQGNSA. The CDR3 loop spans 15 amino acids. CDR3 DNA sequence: TGTGCCAGCAGCGACAAAGGGCAGTTCTACAATGAGCAGTTCTTC. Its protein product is CASSDKGQFYNEQFF.

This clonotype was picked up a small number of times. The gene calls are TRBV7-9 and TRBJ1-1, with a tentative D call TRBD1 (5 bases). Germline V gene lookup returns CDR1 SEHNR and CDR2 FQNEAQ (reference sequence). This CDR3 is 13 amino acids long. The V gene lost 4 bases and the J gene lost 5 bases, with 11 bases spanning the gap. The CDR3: CASSWDGGTEAFF. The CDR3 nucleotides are TGTGCCAGCAGCTGGGACGGAGGAACTGAAGCTTTCTTT.

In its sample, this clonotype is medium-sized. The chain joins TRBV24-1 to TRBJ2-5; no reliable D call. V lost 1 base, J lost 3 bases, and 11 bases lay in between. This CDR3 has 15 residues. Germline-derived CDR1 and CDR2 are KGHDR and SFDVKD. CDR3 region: CATSDLQGAEETQYF. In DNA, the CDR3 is TGTGCCACCAGTGATTTACAAGGTGCCGAAGAGACCCAGTACTTC.

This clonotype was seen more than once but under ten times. CDR3 amino acids: CASSLAARRSYGYTF. Here the CDR3 DNA reads TGCGCCAGCAGCTTGGCCGCCAGGCGGTCCTATGGCTACACCTTC. The genes are TRBV5-1 and TRBJ1-2; unclear D gene. V was pared by 0 bases and J by 4 bases, with 13 bases between. CDR1 and CDR2 (germline): SGHRS, YFSETQ. The CDR3 spans 15 residues.

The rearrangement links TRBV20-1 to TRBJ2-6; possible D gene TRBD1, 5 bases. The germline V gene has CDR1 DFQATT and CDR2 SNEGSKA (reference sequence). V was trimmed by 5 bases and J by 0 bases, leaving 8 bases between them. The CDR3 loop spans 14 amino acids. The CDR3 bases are TGCAGTGCTCGACAGAGCTCTGGGGCCAACGTCCTGACTTTC. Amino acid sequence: CSARQSSGANVLTF.

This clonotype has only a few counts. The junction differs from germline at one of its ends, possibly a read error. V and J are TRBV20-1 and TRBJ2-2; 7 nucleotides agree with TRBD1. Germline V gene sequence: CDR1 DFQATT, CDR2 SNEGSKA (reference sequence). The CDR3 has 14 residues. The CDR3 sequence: CSATEGAKTGELFF. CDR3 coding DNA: TGCAGCGCCACCGAGGGGGCGAAAACCGGGGAGCTGTTTTTT.

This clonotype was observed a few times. CDR3 amino acids: CASTLGQGISPQETQYF. CDR3 in DNA: TGTGCCAGCACCCTTGGACAGGGTATTTCCCCCCAAGAGACCCAGTACTTC. The rearrangement links TRBV12-3 or TRBV12-4 to TRBJ2-5; 8 bases are shared with TRBD1. The junction had 14 bases not matched to a gene; V was cut back by 7 bases and J by 1 base. The CDR3 has 17 residues.

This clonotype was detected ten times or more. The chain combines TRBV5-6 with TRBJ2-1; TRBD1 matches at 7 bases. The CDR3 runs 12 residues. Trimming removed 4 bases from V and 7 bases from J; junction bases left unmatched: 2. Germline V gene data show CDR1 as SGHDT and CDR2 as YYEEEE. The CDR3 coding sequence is TGTGCCAGCAGCCCACAGGGGAATGAGCAGTTCTTC. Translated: CASSPQGNEQFF.

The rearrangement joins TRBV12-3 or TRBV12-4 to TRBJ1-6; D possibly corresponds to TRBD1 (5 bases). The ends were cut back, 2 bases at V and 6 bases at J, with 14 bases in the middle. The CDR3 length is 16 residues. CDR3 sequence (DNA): TGTGCCAGCAGTTTACGATGGGGGGTGACTAATTCACCCCTCCACTTT. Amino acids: CASSLRWGVTNSPLHF.

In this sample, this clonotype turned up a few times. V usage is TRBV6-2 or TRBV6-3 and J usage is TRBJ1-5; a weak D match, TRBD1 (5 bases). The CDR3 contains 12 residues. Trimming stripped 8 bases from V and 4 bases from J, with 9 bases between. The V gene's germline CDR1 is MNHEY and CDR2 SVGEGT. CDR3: CASGTINQPQHF. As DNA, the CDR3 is TGTGCCAGCGGGACGATAAATCAGCCCCAGCATTTT.

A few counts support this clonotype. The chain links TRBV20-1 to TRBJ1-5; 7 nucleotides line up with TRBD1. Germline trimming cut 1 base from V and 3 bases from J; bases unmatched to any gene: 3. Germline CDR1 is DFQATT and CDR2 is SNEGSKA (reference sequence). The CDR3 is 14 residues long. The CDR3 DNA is TGCAGTGCTAGAGCCGGACAGGTCAATCAGCCCCAGCATTTT. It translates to CSARAGQVNQPQHF.

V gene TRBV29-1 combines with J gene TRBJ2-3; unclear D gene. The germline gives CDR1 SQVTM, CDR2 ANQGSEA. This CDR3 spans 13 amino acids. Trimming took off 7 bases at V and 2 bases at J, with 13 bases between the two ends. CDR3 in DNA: TGCAGCGCCCGATGGGTCTTCACAGATACGCAGTATTTT. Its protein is CSARWVFTDTQYF.

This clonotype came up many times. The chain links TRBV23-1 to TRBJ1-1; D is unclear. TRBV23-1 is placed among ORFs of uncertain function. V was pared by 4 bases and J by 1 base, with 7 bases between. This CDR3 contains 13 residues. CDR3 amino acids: CASSRSGNTEAFF. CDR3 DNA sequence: TGCGCCAGCAGTCGGTCCGGGAACACTGAAGCTTTCTTT.

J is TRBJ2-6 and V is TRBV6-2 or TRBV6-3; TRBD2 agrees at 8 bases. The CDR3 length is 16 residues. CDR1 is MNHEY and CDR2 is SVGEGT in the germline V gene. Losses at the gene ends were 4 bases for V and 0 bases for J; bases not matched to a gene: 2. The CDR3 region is CASSSSGSSGANVLTF. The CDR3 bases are TGTGCCAGCAGTTCTAGCGGGTCCTCTGGGGCCAACGTCCTGACTTTC.

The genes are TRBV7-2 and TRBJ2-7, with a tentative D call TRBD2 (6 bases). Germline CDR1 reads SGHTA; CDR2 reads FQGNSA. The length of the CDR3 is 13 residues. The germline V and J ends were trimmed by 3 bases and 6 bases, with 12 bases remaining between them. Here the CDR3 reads CASSFGGLAEQYV. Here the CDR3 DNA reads TGTGCCAGCAGCTTTGGGGGGTTGGCCGAGCAGTACGTC.

Here the CDR3 reads CASSQPGRWVGYTF. DNA for the CDR3: TGCGCCAGCAGCCAACCCGGGAGGTGGGTCGGCTACACCTTC. The V gene is TRBV4-3, the J gene TRBJ1-2; D is ambiguous. The CDR3 sequence is 14 residues long. V lost 2 bases, J lost 8 bases, and 15 bases lay in between. Germline V lookup: CDR1 LGHNA, CDR2 YSLEER.

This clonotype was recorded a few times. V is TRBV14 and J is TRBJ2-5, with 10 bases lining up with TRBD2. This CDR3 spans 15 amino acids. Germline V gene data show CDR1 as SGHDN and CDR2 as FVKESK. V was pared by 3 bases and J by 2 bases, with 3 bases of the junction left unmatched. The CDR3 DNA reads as TGTGCCAGCAGCCAGTTACTAGCGGGACAAGAGACCCAGTACTTC. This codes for CASSQLLAGQETQYF. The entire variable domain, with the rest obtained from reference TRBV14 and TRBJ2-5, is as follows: EAGVTQFPSHSVIEKGQTVTLRCDPISGHDNLYWYRRVMGKEIKFLLHFVKESKQDESGMPNNRFLAERTGGTYSTLKVQPAELEDSGVYFCASSQLLAGQETQYFGPGTRLLVL.

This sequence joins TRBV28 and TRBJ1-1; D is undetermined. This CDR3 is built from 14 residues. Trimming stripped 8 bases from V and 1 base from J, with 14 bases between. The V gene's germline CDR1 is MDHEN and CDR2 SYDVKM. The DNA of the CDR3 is TGTGCCAGCTGGCTCGTCGGGTCGAACACTGAAGCTTTCTTT. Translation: CASWLVGSNTEAFF.

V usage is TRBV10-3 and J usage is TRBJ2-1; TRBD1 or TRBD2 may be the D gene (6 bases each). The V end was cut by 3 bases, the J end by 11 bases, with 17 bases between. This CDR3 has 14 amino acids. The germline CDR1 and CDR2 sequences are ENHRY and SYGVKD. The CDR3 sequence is CAISETTEGGKQFF. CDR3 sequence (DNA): TGTGCCATCAGTGAAACCACGGAAGGGGGGAAGCAGTTCTTC.

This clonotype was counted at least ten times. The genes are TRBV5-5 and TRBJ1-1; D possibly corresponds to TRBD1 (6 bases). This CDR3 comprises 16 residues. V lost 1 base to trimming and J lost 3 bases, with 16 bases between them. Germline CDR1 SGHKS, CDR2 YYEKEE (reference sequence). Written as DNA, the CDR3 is TGTGCCAGCAGCTTGTTCAGGGGAATTGTCCACACTGAAGCTTTCTTT. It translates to CASSLFRGIVHTEAFF.

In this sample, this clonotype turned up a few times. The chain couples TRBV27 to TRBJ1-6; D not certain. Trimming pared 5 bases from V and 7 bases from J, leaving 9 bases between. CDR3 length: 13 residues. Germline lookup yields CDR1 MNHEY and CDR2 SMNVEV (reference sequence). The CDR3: CASSGLVNSPLHF. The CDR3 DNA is TGTGCCAGCAGTGGTTTGGTAAATTCACCCCTCCACTTT.